These 10 T cell receptor beta chains share one sample of origin, sequenced in a study of T-cell reconstitution after alpha-beta-depleted transplantation in children (dated by TCRdb to the mid-2010s). In the paper's terms, the treatment or condition label means: allogeneic hematopoietic cell transplantation with graft depleted of TCRalphabeta T cells and CD19 B cells. The library was generated by PCR. Sequencing was carried out with an Illumina HiSeq 2500. TCR library preparation used molecular barcoding, with unique molecular identifiers applied to normalize quantification of the TCRbeta repertoire. TCRdb reanalyzed the raw reads on its own, using fastp at Q25 for trimming and MiXCR for clone calling, and kept in-frame beta chains. Rows matching on CDR3 protein sequence are summarized as one entry with the most common DNA and genes. The sample table lists 400,000 to 550,000 distinct CDR3 sequences, roughly 10% of them with a count of one. The ten most abundant clones make up around 2.2% of the sample.

This specimen consisted of PBMCs, obtained before TCRalphabeta/CD19-depleted stem cell transplant. Receptors originate from a child aged 2 to 9 with inherited bone marrow failure, due to receive a stem cell transplant.

This clonotype was seen at least ten times. The chain employs TRBV5-6 and TRBJ1-6, with D possibly matching TRBD1 (5 bases). CDR1 is SGHDT and CDR2 is YYEEEE in the germline V gene. The V end was cut by 4 bases, the J end by 7 bases, with 12 bases between. The CDR3 has 14 amino acids. The CDR3 spells CASSAGLLNSPLHF. The DNA of the CDR3 is TGTGCCAGCAGCGCGGGACTCCTCAATTCACCCCTCCACTTT.

The chain carries TRBV29-1 and TRBJ1-4, with unresolved D. The CDR3 runs 12 residues. Between the trimmed V and J ends, which lost 4 bases and 7 bases, there was a span of 10 bases. In germline, CDR1 is SQVTM, CDR2 ANQGSEA. The CDR3 region is CSVGWGSEKLFF. The CDR3 DNA is TGCAGCGTTGGGTGGGGAAGTGAAAAACTGTTTTTT. Complete variable domain (other parts from reference TRBV29-1 and TRBJ1-4): SAVISQKPSRDICQRGTSLTIQCQVDSQVTMMFWYRQQPGQSLTLIATANQGSEATYESGFVIDKFPISRPNLTFSTLTVSNMSPEDSSIYLCSVGWGSEKLFFGSGTQLSVL.

This chain connects TRBV5-6 to TRBJ2-7; the match to TRBD2 covers 10 bases. The ends lost 0 bases at V and 4 bases at J; junction bases unmatched: 4. The CDR3 is 15 amino acids. Germline CDR1 is SGHDT and CDR2 is YYEEEE. In DNA, the CDR3 is TGTGCCAGCAGCTTGGAAGGACTAGCGGTATACGAGCAGTACTTC. Encoded protein: CASSLEGLAVYEQYF.

In this sample, this clonotype turned up a few times. The chain employs TRBV19 and TRBJ1-6; 8 bases fit TRBD1. The CDR3 length is 14 residues. Germline CDR1 is LNHDA and CDR2 is SQIVND (reference sequence). V lost 7 bases to trimming and J lost 10 bases; unmatched junction nucleotides: 9. The chain's CDR3 is CASNSDREDSPLHF. In DNA form, the CDR3 reads TGTGCCAGTAACTCGGACAGGGAGGACTCACCCCTCCACTTT.

This clonotype was counted at least ten times. This chain connects TRBV4-3 to TRBJ1-6; tentative D call: TRBD1 (5 bases). Trimming removed 0 bases at V and 10 bases at J, with 13 bases between. This CDR3 has 15 amino acids. CDR1 and CDR2 (germline): LGHNA, YSLEER. This CDR3 reads CASSQDWQGLSPLHF. The CDR3 DNA reads as TGCGCCAGCAGCCAAGATTGGCAGGGTTTATCACCCCTCCACTTT.

This clonotype occurred many times. The chain employs TRBV20-1 and TRBJ2-2, with D possibly TRBD2 on 6 matching bases. V lost 4 bases, J lost 1 base, and 7 bases lay in between. The germline V gene has CDR1 DFQATT and CDR2 SNEGSKA (reference sequence). The CDR3 is 13 residues long. The CDR3 region is CSAMTRNTGELFF. The DNA of the CDR3 is TGCAGTGCTATGACTAGGAACACCGGGGAGCTGTTTTTT.

The table lists this clonotype with many counts. V gene TRBV5-1 combines with J gene TRBJ2-1; 9 bases fit TRBD2. The CDR3 sequence is 17 residues long. Germline V gives CDR1 SGHRS, CDR2 YFSETQ. V gave up 1 base and J gave up 2 bases; unmatched junction bases: 7. The CDR3 here is CASSLSRLAVTYNEQFF. In nucleotides, the CDR3 is TGCGCCAGCAGCTTGTCCCGACTAGCGGTAACCTACAATGAGCAGTTCTTC.

Many counts were recorded for this clonotype. The J gene is TRBJ2-5, the V gene TRBV4-3; 10 bases map to TRBD1. Germline trimming cut 0 bases from V and 4 bases from J; bases unmatched to any gene: 8. The CDR3 loop spans 17 amino acids. The germline gives CDR1 LGHNA, CDR2 YSLEER. The CDR3 DNA reads as TGCGCCAGCAGCCAAGATCGGACAGGGGGGGGCGGAGAGACCCAGTACTTC. This gives the protein CASSQDRTGGGGETQYF.

This clonotype appeared many times. This chain joins TRBV11-2 and TRBJ2-2; tentative D call: TRBD2 (5 bases). The CDR3 spans 15 residues. Germline V gene sequence: CDR1 SGHAT, CDR2 FQNNGV. V was shortened by 5 bases and J by 2 bases, with 12 bases between the two germline ends. Written as DNA, the CDR3 is TGTGCCAGCAGCCCAGTTACTAGAAACACCGGGGAGCTGTTTTTT. It encodes CASSPVTRNTGELFF.

In this sample, this clonotype turned up a few times. The rearrangement uses TRBV10-3 and TRBJ2-5, with D unresolved. The CDR3 runs to 13 residues. Per the germline V gene, CDR1 is ENHRY and CDR2 is SYGVKD. V was pared by 0 bases and J by 5 bases, with 7 bases between. This CDR3 reads CAISESIWETQYF. The CDR3 DNA is TGTGCCATCAGTGAGTCGATTTGGGAGACCCAGTACTTC.